The 16 T cell receptor beta chains reported below all come from one sample, sequenced in a study of cytomegalovirus exposure and HLA in healthy donors. Amplification used 60 Vbeta primers and 13 Jbeta primers. Libraries were prepared by immunoSEQ multiplex PCR; TCRdb keeps only in-frame clonotypes and omits some of them. The table has 150,000 to 200,000 clones, roughly 78% seen once. The specimen sequenced was PBMCs. The receptors shown here come from a man aged 35 to 55 in good health and CMV-seropositive.

The CDR3 sequence: CASSLLWSGESSSGNTIYF. In nucleotides, the CDR3 is TGTGCCAGCAGCTTGCTTTGGTCAGGGGAATCTAGCTCTGGAAACACCATATATTTT. The chain combines TRBV5-6 with TRBJ1-3, with TRBD1 as a possible D gene (6 bases). V was pared by 1 base and J by 0 bases, with 20 bases between. The CDR3 spans 19 residues. The germline gives CDR1 SGHDT, CDR2 YYEEEE.

The count of this clone is one. This rearrangement joins TRBV7-2 to TRBJ2-7; D is undetermined. Trimming took 1 base from V and 7 from J, leaving 11 bases between them. This CDR3 comprises 13 residues. Germline-derived CDR1 and CDR2 are SGHTA and FQGNSA. CDR3 DNA sequence: TGTGCCAGCAGCTTAGGACCCCTCGGGGAGCAGTACTTC. It is translated as CASSLGPLGEQYF.

This chain links TRBV7-9 with TRBJ1-4; TRBD1 matches at 7 bases. The germline V gene encodes CDR1 SEHNR and CDR2 FQNEAQ (reference sequence). The CDR3 runs to 17 residues. Trimming took 5 bases from V and 0 from J; bases not matched to a gene: 9. The CDR3 spells CASSKTHTGATNEKLFF. The CDR3 region has the DNA TGTGCCAGCAGCAAAACACACACAGGGGCAACTAATGAAAAACTGTTTTTT.

The V gene is TRBV7-9, the J gene TRBJ1-2, with D possibly matching TRBD1 (6 bases). V gave up 5 bases and J gave up 6 bases, with 16 bases separating them. The length of the CDR3 is 14 residues. Germline V lookup: CDR1 SEHNR, CDR2 FQNEAQ (reference sequence). For the CDR3, the DNA is TGTGCCAGCAGCCCCCGGACAGCCGTGGATGGCTACACCTTC. Translation gives CASSPRTAVDGYTF.

This chain links TRBV11-2 with TRBJ1-2; 9 nucleotides align to TRBD1. CDR1 and CDR2 (germline): SGHAT, FQNNGV. V was clipped by 5 bases and J by 5 bases; unmatched bases: 3. This CDR3 is built from 13 residues. The CDR3 is CASSPGTGYGYTF. CDR3 sequence (DNA): TGTGCCAGCAGCCCTGGGACAGGGTATGGCTACACCTTC.

V usage is TRBV5-6 and J usage is TRBJ1-5; the match to TRBD1 covers 7 bases. Per germline, CDR1 SGHDT and CDR2 YYEEEE. This CDR3 is built from 16 residues. V lost 3 bases to trimming and J lost 7 bases; unmatched junction nucleotides: 13. CDR3 sequence (DNA): TGTGCCAGCAGCTCGAGTGGGCAGGGGGAACGGCAGCCCCAGCATTTT. Translation gives CASSSSGQGERQPQHF.

The gene calls are TRBV5-1 and TRBJ2-1; 11 bases agree with TRBD1. Losses at the gene ends were 7 bases for V and 9 bases for J; bases not matched to a gene: 9. The V gene's germline CDR1 is SGHRS and CDR2 YFSETQ. CDR3 length: 14 residues. The CDR3 sequence is CASRPGQGGTEQFF. DNA of the CDR3: TGCGCCAGCCGCCCGGGACAGGGGGGCACTGAGCAGTTCTTC.

This chain uses TRBV4-3 with TRBJ1-5, with a weak D call TRBD1 (6 bases). Between the trimmed V and J ends, which lost 0 bases and 5 bases, there was a span of 11 bases. CDR3 length equals 15 residues. Germline CDR1 is LGHNA and CDR2 is YSLEER. The CDR3 DNA reads TGCGCCAGCAGCCAAGAATTCGCAGGGGATCAGCCCCAGCATTTT. Its translation: CASSQEFAGDQPQHF.

CDR3 loop: CASSQDPAYLLRGYTF. The CDR3 nucleotides are TGCGCCAGCAGCCAAGATCCGGCATATCTTTTGCGGGGCTACACCTTC. The chain employs TRBV4-3 and TRBJ1-2; D gene uncertain. The germline CDR1 and CDR2 sequences are LGHNA and YSLEER. The CDR3 runs 16 residues. V lost 0 bases and J lost 8, with 19 bases in between.

CDR3 region: CASAQSGWGEKLFF. In DNA form, the CDR3 reads TGCGCCAGCGCCCAGTCGGGATGGGGTGAAAAACTGTTTTTT. The chain joins TRBV5-1 to TRBJ1-4; D is unresolved. V was clipped by 7 bases and J by 7 bases, with 17 bases between them. The germline CDR1 and CDR2 sequences are SGHRS and YFSETQ. CDR3 length: 14 amino acids.

The chain has TRBV5-4 and TRBJ2-5; D gene ambiguous. Trimming took 2 bases from V and 4 from J, leaving 3 bases between them. The CDR3 contains 11 residues. Germline-derived CDR1 and CDR2 are SGHNT and YYREEE (reference sequence). CDR3 coding DNA: TGTGCCAGCAGCTTCGGAGAGACCCAGTACTTC. It specifies CASSFGETQYF.

The J gene is TRBJ1-4, the V gene TRBV9, with D maybe TRBD1 (5 bases). Germline CDR1 SGDLS, CDR2 YYNGEE. The CDR3 is 15 residues long. Trimming left V 4 bases short and J 4 bases short, with 14 bases between. CDR3 nucleotide sequence: TGTGCCAGCAGCACACAAGGGGCCAATAATGAAAAACTGTTTTTT. It specifies CASSTQGANNEKLFF.

This clone appeared a few times. The rearrangement uses TRBV11-2 and TRBJ1-5; D is unclear. The CDR3 length is 14 residues. Per germline, CDR1 SGHAT and CDR2 FQNNGV. The V end lost 4 bases, the J end lost 4 bases, and 11 bases lay between the germline ends. For the CDR3, the DNA is TGTGCCAGCAGCTCCCTCGAGGGAAATCAGCCCCAGCATTTT. Translated: CASSSLEGNQPQHF.

In this sample, this clone turned up once. The chain has TRBV5-8 and TRBJ2-1; 7 bases map to TRBD1. The J segment lost 2 bases and the V segment lost 4 bases, leaving 9 bases of the junction unmatched. CDR3 size: 16 residues. CDR1 is SGHTS, CDR2 YDEGEE, per germline. CDR3 region: CASSADRVPTYNEQFF. CDR3 coding DNA: TGTGCCAGCAGCGCAGACAGGGTGCCAACCTACAATGAGCAGTTCTTC.

The chain couples TRBV19 to TRBJ1-1, with 9 positions matching TRBD1. V shed 8 bases and J 7 bases; nucleotides not matched to a gene: 5. The germline gives CDR1 LNHDA, CDR2 SQIVND (reference sequence). The CDR3 covers 12 residues. The CDR3, as DNA: TGTGCCAGTGGAACAGGGGGCCTTGAAGCTTTCTTT. It codes for CASGTGGLEAFF.

The CDR3 spells CAGGTSGGAGELFF. The CDR3 DNA follows: TGTGCCGGCGGGACTAGCGGGGGGGCCGGGGAGCTGTTTTTT. The J gene is TRBJ2-2, the V gene TRBV2, with 16 bases identical to TRBD2. The CDR3 is 14 amino acids. V shed 11 bases, J shed 6 bases, and the junction held 3 bases outside the gene matches. In germline, CDR1 is SNHLY, CDR2 FYNNEI.